The present entry profiles one T cell receptor beta chain with its context. This clone's antigen is unknown. The sample holds no much larger clone one base away, and base qualities are not on file. The library came from the immunoSEQ multiplex PCR assay. The multiplex PCR relied on a mix of 60 forward primers for TCR Vbeta segments and 13 reverse primers for TCR Jbeta segments. Amplification of the CDR3 region of rearranged TCR beta genes was performed with a multiplex PCR assay on genomic DNA. Amplified TCR beta libraries were sequenced as 87-base-pair reads on the Illumina HiSeq System. Per the original workflow: Across the 500 to 700 repertoires, a later analysis counted some 80 million unique TCR beta chains, around 10 million of which were shared by at least two donors. To remove PCR and sequencing errors, raw reads were error-corrected and collapsed into unique sequences using a nearest-neighbor algorithm that merged closely related sequences. To assign V, D and J gene segments, CDR3 sequences were aligned to IMGT reference sequences. For a sequence to be retained, at least a six-nucleotide match to both a V gene segment and a J gene segment was required. A rearrangement was called productive if the CDR3 had no stop codons and remained in frame with V and J, and every other rearrangement was called non-productive. Following IMGT convention, CDR3 was defined as the stretch from the second conserved V-encoded cysteine up to the conserved J-encoded phenylalanine. In an earlier analysis of around 640 of the donors, sequences lacking an unambiguous match to a single V gene segment were excluded. In an earlier analysis of almost 600 of the donors, a V segment was called functional when productive rearrangements were above 56.7%, and segregating when the standard deviation between donors exceeded 5%. A statistical classification framework was developed to diagnose cytomegalovirus status using the catalog of TCR beta chain sequences. In a later analysis, V and J genes were assigned by comparing TCR nucleotide sequences against IMGT/GENE-DB human TR gene sequences. In a later analysis, CDR3 sequences and most-parsimonious VDJ recombination scenarios were assigned using the TCRdist pipeline. In a later analysis, every TCR beta chain was defined by the combination of its CDR3 amino acid sequence and its V-gene family, and reads without a unique V-gene family were dropped. As a way to deal with suspected cross-contamination and a sequencing artifact, a later analysis dropped roughly 600 nucleotide sequences that were highly shared and had low generation probability. A later analysis calculated a clonal expansion index for each public chain from normalized within-repertoire ranks of inferred template counts. A later analysis computed generation probabilities with a VDJ recombination model fitted to out-of-frame rearrangements, and checked the results against IGoR. A later analysis scored TCR-TCR, TCR-HLA and TCR-CMV co-occurrence with hypergeometric tests, applying a repertoire-size bias correction to TCR pairs. To estimate false discovery rates, a later analysis permuted the HLA or CMV assignments 20 times. A later analysis grouped co-occurring TCRs with DBSCAN, adding TCRdist sequence similarity when clustering within HLA-allele-positive subsets. Repertoires with fewer than 30,000 or more than 120,000 public chains were left out of co-occurrence clustering, as were a handful of repertoires with anomalous nucleotide sharing. TCRdb retrieved this table from immuneACCESS and kept in-frame rearrangements only. Not all clones are present; in checked studies, unresolved V genes account for under half, and no reason is known for the remainder. V and J calls and clone size follow that table, whereas D and trimming were derived from the DNA. The sample contains about 84,000 clones, 85% to 90% of them found a single time. Under 2.5% of the sample lies in the top ten.

The cohort was made up of hundreds of healthy bone marrow donors. At the time of sampling, every cohort member was nominally healthy, though immune exposures that went unrecorded were likely present. The donor was CMV seronegative and was included in the group of 352 seronegative cohort members. A peripheral blood sample was collected from each donor, and TCR beta sequencing was performed on peripheral blood mononuclear cells. The Qiagen DNeasy Blood Extraction Kit was used to extract genomic DNA from the blood cell samples. The entry originates in a study of cytomegalovirus exposure and HLA in healthy donors (dated by TCRdb to the late 2010s). About the investigation overall: According to an earlier analysis of around 600 of the donors, roughly 180 million T cells yielded roughly 110 million unique TCR beta sequences and approximately 300 Gb of sequence data. The number of typed donors differed by locus: about 620-630 for A, B, C, DRB1 and DQB1; 500 to 550 for DQA1; around 610 for DPA1; and 450 to 480 for DPB1. Class I and class II HLA loci were covered by the typing at four-digit resolution. In the later analysis, no new phenotypic data were used to find candidate immune exposures; instead, reliance was placed on TCR beta sequences and their occurrence across donors. An early release covering about 600 HLA-typed donors comprised approximately 300 gigabases of sequencing data and 85 million to 100 million unique TCR sequences. The study used immunosequencing to profile the T cell repertoires of several hundred subjects and linked those repertoires to cytomegalovirus serostatus. All discovery cohort repertoires had been generated on a single sequencing platform. In a later analysis, previously published TCR beta repertoires from several hundred donors were re-analyzed and high-resolution HLA genotyping was added so that TCR occurrence patterns could be studied. A later genetic analysis took genome-wide SNP genotypes for about three fifths of the 666 donors and used that subset as a discovery cohort. Of the roughly 430 genotyped donors, around 81% fell in the genetic ancestry cluster associated with self-reported Caucasian donors. Across some 400 genotyped donors of the cohort, an average of about 250,000 unique TCR beta nucleotide sequences per donor were sequenced, and approximately 17% of those sequences were non-productive. The aim of the study was to test whether cataloging public T cell receptors could identify signatures of past pathogen exposure. Donor age, sex, ethnicity and CMV serostatus were compiled together with the repertoire data. To decide whether each TCR beta V gene segment behaved as functional or pseudogenic, an earlier analysis of some 600 of the donors relied on high-throughput TCR beta sequencing. To predict cytomegalovirus infection status, the study brought together high-throughput TCR immunosequencing, statistical association of individual TCRs with disease status, and machine learning. Roughly five DR-DQ haplotypes were handled as single units for association and clustering, since linkage in the cohort was strong. Besides the first cohort of roughly 660 subjects, a separate validation cohort made up of 120 or so different subjects was used. Beyond this particular receptor, the publication reports: For the cohort, immune exposure information was limited to CMV serostatus. A further reported finding was that TCR beta sequences accurately predicted the HLA-A and HLA-B alleles for most subjects in the first cohort. Roughly uniform sequencing depth across donors was assumed in presence/absence analyses, although this assumption may not hold. A later analysis found that HLA-associated TCR beta chains were more clonally expanded and had lower generation probabilities than equally common non-associated chains. In this cohort, only TCR beta chains were sequenced, and detectable features were limited by the absence of alpha or paired-chain data. Linkage disequilibrium might explain the correlated functional status among segregating V segments, but an unknown experimental factor could not be excluded. Because some donors lacked HLA typing at each locus, the association tests relied only on the typed subset. Specific HLA alleles were associated with some 15,000 TCR beta sequences at a false discovery rate of 0.05 in a later analysis. When HLA alleles, especially DR and DQ, strongly co-occurred, TCR associations were difficult to assign to individual alleles. Most TCR sequences were seen in very few donors, while some public TCRs were found in many individuals. The study gave a list of more than 150 TCR beta chains associated with cytomegalovirus. A later analysis found that TCR association rates varied across HLA loci, with DRB1 alleles showing the most associated TCRs and HLA-C alleles the fewest. According to a later analysis, parvovirus B19, influenza, CMV and Epstein-Barr virus appeared linked to several top co-occurrence clusters. The 87-base-pair reads could not distinguish some IMGT-functional V segments, including TRBV6-2 and TRBV6-3, so those segments were excluded. The authors suggested that the approach could potentially be extended to other disease states and immunological phenotypes. In vitro tests confirmed that a few of the cytomegalovirus-associated TCR beta chains recognize cytomegalovirus antigens. Cytomegalovirus status was reported to be diagnosed by the classifier with high specificity and sensitivity in both the original and validation cohorts. According to a later genetic analysis, donors in an Asian-associated ancestry cluster had fewer N-insertions in productive TCRs than the approximately 700-donor mean. In a later analysis, most CMV-associated TCR beta chains were found to appear HLA-restricted, with HLA associations seemingly driven largely by CMV exposure. A later genetic analysis associated a missense DCLRE1C variant with V-gene and J-gene trimming of TCR beta chains, and an independent cohort replicated the association. A cluster of highly shared sequence variants was judged likely to represent a technical artifact of the sequencing pipeline. Because counts were too low, 15 to 20 rarely observed V segments, including chromosome 9 orphons, were excluded from the earlier analysis of fewer than 650 of the donors. Broadly in line with IMGT annotations, most TCR beta V segments showed up in productive rearrangements about 90% or about 30% of the time in an earlier analysis of 587 of the donors.

The CDR3 holds 15 amino acids from the cysteine to the phenylalanine. Of all the DNA, just the CDR3 is kept, 45 bases in frame from base 1. In the germline V gene, CDR1 corresponds to SGHRS and CDR2 to YFSETQ. Trimming accounts for 4 bases at V and 4 bases at J, while the number of junction bases matched to no gene is 6. The V and J segments used are TRBV5-1 and TRBJ1-5; 9 nucleotides in the junction match TRBD1. The sequence was obtained from a man between 18 and 29 years old in good health and CMV-seronegative. Sequenced sample: PBMCs. The nucleotide sequence reads as follows: TGCGCCAGCAGCCCACTGGGACAGGGAAATCAGCCCCAGCATTTT. It specifies CASSPLGQGNQPQHF.